This T cell receptor (beta chain) was documented in a study of cytomegalovirus exposure and HLA in healthy donors. Amplification used 60 Vbeta primers and 13 Jbeta primers. TCRdb's table, derived via immunoSEQ multiplex PCR, lists solely in-frame clones and lacks some. The sample has 180,000 or so clones; roughly 79% are singletons. The germline gives CDR1 GTSNPN, CDR2 SVGIG (reference sequence). CDR3 length: 13 amino acids. The V and J ends lost 3 bases and 7 bases, in that order; junction bases with no gene match: 8. Sequencing was performed on PBMCs. The V gene is TRBV30, the J gene TRBJ1-2, with 7 bases lining up with TRBD1. The sequence came from a woman aged 18-29 years in good health and CMV-seropositive. Here the CDR3 DNA reads TGTGCCTGGAGCCTAGGACAGGAGGTTGGCTACACCTTC. Translating gives CAWSLGQEVGYTF.